This T cell receptor beta chain emerged from a study of blood T cell repertoires in COVID-19 (dated by TCRdb to between 2020 and 2021). Regarding the research as a whole: The collaborator samples originated in the United States, Italy and Spain and spanned the acute and convalescent phases of COVID-19. The material from the prospective study consisted of cDNA or gDNA derived from T cells, B-cell-depleted T cells, or PBMCs. The dataset comprised deeply sampled blood TCRbeta repertoires from subjects exposed to, actively infected with, or recovered from COVID-19. The repertoires were released in a freely available public database meant as a resource for research on the immune response to SARS-CoV-2. The samples were drawn from two sources: the first 160 participants of the ongoing ImmuneRACE study, and fewer than 1,500 subjects contributed by 6 global collaborators. Sample metadata almost always included a de-identified subject ID, COVID-19 status, age in years and sex. Where available, HLA class I and class II types were obtained from metadata supplied by the sample provider rather than from assay-based typing. Summary of the overall study and its limitations: How much clinical and demographic metadata was included differed by source and by participant, and the metadata was provided uncurated.

Whole blood was collected in K2EDTA tubes by collaborating institutions according to the institutions' own protocols. For TCRbeta analysis, collaborator samples were shipped as frozen whole blood, as isolated PBMCs, or as DNA extracted from either sample type. Details on this clone: Its antigen is unknown. Per-base qualities were not stored, and no clone one base away is much larger.

TCRbeta CDR3 regions were amplified from genomic DNA using the immunoSEQ Assay, a bias-controlled multiplex PCR. In the original analysis: The number of nucleated cells in each sample was estimated from the amplification of reference gene primers within the assay. Sequence reads were collapsed and filtered to measure the absolute abundance of every unique TCRbeta CDR3 rearrangement. For each sample, productive Simpson clonality was calculated by taking the square root of Simpson's diversity index across productive rearrangements. Imported from immuneACCESS, the table was reduced by TCRdb to in-frame sequences with V and J called. These copies leave out some clones; in studies compared against another copy, an unresolved V gene accounts for under half, and the cause of the remainder is not known. V, J and clone size derive from that table, while D and trimming were established from the DNA sequence. Recorded for this sample are approximately 230,000 clones; 80% to 90% of them occurred a single time. The ten top clones hold over 1.1% of the sample.

Via the germline V gene, CDR1 is KGHSH and CDR2 LQKENI. Trimming removed 1 base from V and 5 bases from J; the gene matches leave 2 bases unexplained. Spanning cysteine to phenylalanine, the CDR3 consists of 15 amino acids. CDR3 DNA is the only sequence kept; it has 45 bases, read in frame from the first base. The receptor's source is a man older than 75 with acute or convalescent COVID-19. The sample comprised peripheral blood. The V and J segments used are TRBV18 and TRBJ1-5, with 10 junctional bases fitting TRBD1. The CDR3 protein is CASSPLGTGDQPQHF. The sequence in DNA is TGTGCCAGCTCACCACTTGGGACAGGGGATCAGCCCCAGCATTTT.